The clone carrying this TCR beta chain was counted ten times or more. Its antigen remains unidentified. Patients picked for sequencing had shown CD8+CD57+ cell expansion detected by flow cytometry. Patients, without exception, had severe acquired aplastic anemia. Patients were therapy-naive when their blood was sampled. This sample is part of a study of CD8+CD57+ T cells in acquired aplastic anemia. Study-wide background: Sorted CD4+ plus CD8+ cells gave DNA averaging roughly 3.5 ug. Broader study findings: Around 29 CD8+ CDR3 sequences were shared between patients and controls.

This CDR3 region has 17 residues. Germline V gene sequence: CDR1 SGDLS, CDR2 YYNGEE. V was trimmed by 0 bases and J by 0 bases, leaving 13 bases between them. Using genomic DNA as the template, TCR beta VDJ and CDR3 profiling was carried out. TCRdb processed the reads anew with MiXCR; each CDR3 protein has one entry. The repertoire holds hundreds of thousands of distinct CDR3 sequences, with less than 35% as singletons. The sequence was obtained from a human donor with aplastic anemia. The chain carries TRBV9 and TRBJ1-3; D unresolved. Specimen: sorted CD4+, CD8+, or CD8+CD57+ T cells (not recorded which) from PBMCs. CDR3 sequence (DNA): TGTGCCAGCAGCGTAGGGCCAGTCGGAAGCTCTGGAAACACCATATATTTT. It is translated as CASSVGPVGSSGNTIYF.